This T cell receptor beta chain was captured by sequencing in a study of cytomegalovirus exposure and HLA in healthy donors (dated by TCRdb to about 2017). For the wider study: The roughly 670 repertoires of the first cohort and the 95 to 150 validation repertoires were produced on the same platform, according to a later analysis. The study aimed to test whether cataloging public T cell receptors could reveal signatures of past pathogen exposure. In addition to the first cohort of 666 subjects, a separate validation cohort of over 90 different subjects was used. The study combined high-throughput TCR immunosequencing, statistical association of individual TCRs with disease status, and machine learning to predict cytomegalovirus infection status.

Library preparation employed the immunoSEQ multiplex PCR assay. Concerning the study's data processing: To diagnose cytomegalovirus status from the catalog of TCR beta chain sequences, a statistical classification framework was built. Sourced from immuneACCESS, this table was stored by TCRdb with only in-frame sequences that have V and J called. A share of the clones is absent; for the studies checked, an unresolved V gene accounts for under half, and the remainder has no known explanation. That table supplies the V and J calls and clone size; D and trimming were determined from the DNA. The table for this sample lists roughly 150,000 clones; 70% to 90% of them were counted only once. Under 7% of the sample is held by the ten biggest clonotypes. Note on this clone: What antigen it recognizes has not been identified. Base qualities are not provided; no much larger clone lies one nucleotide away. The same CDR3 also results from other DNA sequences found in this sample.

Overall study outcomes, separate from this receptor: The study listed 164 TCR beta chains as associated with cytomegalovirus. A later analysis found that TCRs clustered in the first cohort also tended to co-occur in the roughly 120 validation repertoires, with approximately 94% of cluster scores above 0. All 130 or so repertoires were used to score co-occurrence in the validation cohort in a later analysis, because that analysis had no HLA typing for the cohort. In vitro tests confirmed that three of the cytomegalovirus-associated TCR beta chains recognize cytomegalovirus antigens. The authors suggested that the approach could potentially be extended to other disease states and immunological phenotypes. The classifier was reported to diagnose cytomegalovirus status with high specificity and sensitivity in both the original cohort and the validation cohort. Most TCR sequences were seen in very few donors, while some public TCRs were found in many individuals.

The CDR3, from cysteine to phenylalanine, totals 13 residues. The sequence is cut down to CDR3 DNA, 39 bases in frame from base 1. Trimming takes 5 bases off V and 3 bases off J; junction bases not matched to a gene: 1. As encoded in the germline V gene (reference sequence), CDR1 is MNHNY while CDR2 is SVGAGI. The donors were included in the validation cohort of 100 to 150 subjects, a group kept apart from the roughly 680-subject first cohort. Sequenced: PBMCs. The TCR sequence derives from a woman aged 25 to 45 in good health and CMV-seronegative. The chain is assembled from TRBV6-6 and TRBJ2-1, and 7 bases in between align with TRBD1. The CDR3 region: CASSRDSYNEQFF. The nucleotide sequence is TGTGCCAGCAGTCGGGACAGCTACAATGAGCAGTTCTTC.